This TCR beta chain was found in a study of PD-1 blockade in classical Hodgkin lymphoma. The study's findings and limits: Possible causes of repertoire differences, disease activity or prior therapy, remain undefined.

Described time point: cycle 4 day 1 (C4D1), after 5 to 7 weeks of nivolumab. In every patient, relapse followed autologous stem cell transplantation, while exposure to brentuximab vedotin differed. Complete response, partial response or progressive disease was recorded as best response. To note about this clone: Its target is unknown.

Data came from immunoSEQ multiplex PCR; TCRdb stores just in-frame clones and leaves some out. The sample has several thousand clones; around 85% are singletons. The sample was peripheral blood mononuclear cells (PBMCs), taken before the fourth cycle of nivolumab. This receptor was identified in a human donor with classical Hodgkin lymphoma.

CDR3: CSVVLGYEQYF. CDR3 DNA: TGCAGCGTTGTTCTAGGTTACGAGCAGTACTTC. The rearrangement links TRBV29-1 to TRBJ2-7; D is undetermined. The germline V gene encodes CDR1 SQVTM and CDR2 ANQGSEA. V was pared by 4 bases and J by 4 bases, with 8 bases between. The CDR3 loop spans 11 amino acids.